This T cell receptor beta chain emerged from a study of early T cells in non-severe SARS-CoV-2 infection. cDNA molecules, individually, were tagged with unique molecular identifiers. TCRdb independently ran MiXCR on the 5' RACE reads; one entry per CDR3 protein. The sample comprises roughly 90,000 distinct CDR3 sequences, around 15% of which are singletons, and 6.1% rests with the top ten. V was pared by 5 bases and J by 5 bases, with 10 bases of the junction left unmatched. Germline values: CDR1 SGHAT, CDR2 FQNNGV. The CDR3 extends over 15 amino acids. The receptor was isolated from an adult who was a healthcare worker with PCR-confirmed SARS-CoV-2 infection or an uninfected control (not recorded which). The J gene is TRBJ1-2, the V gene TRBV11-2, with TRBD1 matching 8 bases. The sequencing input was whole blood. Here the CDR3 DNA reads TGTGCCAGCAGCGCCGTTGGCAGGGGGCTTTATGGCTACACCTTC. Encoded protein: CASSAVGRGLYGYTF.